The 18 T cell receptor beta chains in this list originate from one sample, sequenced in a study of shared clonotypes between healthy human individuals. Data came from immunoSEQ multiplex PCR; TCRdb stores just in-frame clones and leaves some out. The sample has approximately 1,000,000 clones, 60% to 85% seen once. Sequencing was carried out using memory CD4+ T cells from PBMCs. Documented subset: CD45RA-negative fraction. Receptor source: a man aged 18 to 35 in good health. Some clones in this sample may be carry-over from other donors' samples.

The rearrangement joins TRBV7-9 to TRBJ1-2; possible D gene TRBD1, 5 bases. Germline V gives CDR1 SEHNR, CDR2 FQNEAQ (reference sequence). The length of the CDR3 is 15 residues. V lost 5 bases to trimming and J lost 3 bases, with 16 bases between them. In DNA, the CDR3 is TGTGCCAGCAGCCATATGGGGCAGAAATACTATGGCTACACCTTC. Translating it yields CASSHMGQKYYGYTF.

V gene TRBV29-1 combines with J gene TRBJ1-1, with 9 positions matching TRBD1. Per the germline V gene, CDR1 is SQVTM and CDR2 is ANQGSEA. The CDR3 contains 17 residues. V lost 7 bases, J lost 0 bases, and 15 bases stayed unmatched. Written as DNA, the CDR3 is TGCAGCGCCGTCCCGCACCGGGACAGGGAAATGAACACTGAAGCTTTCTTT. It yields the protein CSAVPHRDREMNTEAFF.

In its sample, this clone was seen many times. This sequence joins TRBV28 and TRBJ1-5; D is perhaps TRBD1 (5 bases). The V and J ends lost 6 bases and 7 bases respectively, with 16 bases between them. Germline lookup yields CDR1 MDHEN and CDR2 SYDVKM. The CDR3 extends over 14 amino acids. CDR3 coding DNA: TGTGCCAGCAGATACCACAGGTTAGGGCAGCCCCAGCATTTT. Amino acid sequence: CASRYHRLGQPQHF.

This clone was detected a few times. The chain carries TRBV6-6 and TRBJ2-3, with unresolved D. The CDR3 contains 12 residues. V gave up 1 base and J gave up 4 bases, with 3 bases separating them. Germline V CDR1 and CDR2: MNHNY, SVGAGI (reference sequence). Written as DNA, the CDR3 is TGTGCCAGCAGTTACTGGGCAGATACGCAGTATTTT. It yields the protein CASSYWADTQYF.

Comment on this clone: The sample has other DNA sequences that encode this CDR3 too. The V and J genes are TRBV4-1 and TRBJ1-4; D is possibly TRBD1 (5 bases). This CDR3 spans 15 amino acids. The germline V gene has CDR1 MGHRA and CDR2 YSYEKL. Trimming stripped 0 bases from V and 8 bases from J, with 13 bases between. This CDR3 is CASSQEGLGGEKLFF. The CDR3, as DNA: TGCGCCAGCAGCCAAGAAGGATTGGGGGGAGAAAAACTGTTTTTT.

This clone occurred a few times. Other nucleotide sequences in the sample specify the same CDR3. J is TRBJ2-3 and V is TRBV6-4; a possible D gene is TRBD1 (5 bases). The CDR3 sequence is 14 residues long. V lost 0 bases, J lost 2 bases, and 6 bases lay in between. Germline CDR1 MRHNA, CDR2 SNTAGT. CDR3 in amino acids: CASSDSGDTDTQYF. DNA of the CDR3: TGTGCCAGCAGTGACTCAGGGGACACAGATACGCAGTATTTT.

The chain combines TRBV19 with TRBJ2-2, with 9 bases identical to TRBD2. V lost 8 bases, J lost 7 bases, and 5 bases stayed unmatched. CDR3 length equals 13 residues. Per germline, CDR1 LNHDA and CDR2 SQIVND (reference sequence). The CDR3 region is CASQREVRGELFF. In nucleotides, the CDR3 is TGTGCCAGTCAGCGGGAGGTGCGCGGGGAGCTGTTTTTT.

This chain uses TRBV29-1 with TRBJ2-2; TRBD1 aligns across 9 bases. The V gene end was trimmed by 5 bases and the J gene end by 6 bases; junction bases not matched to a gene: 10. Germline V lookup: CDR1 SQVTM, CDR2 ANQGSEA. The CDR3 is 15 amino acids. The CDR3 spells CSVLQGTGRAGELFF. The CDR3, as DNA: TGCAGCGTTCTACAAGGGACAGGGAGGGCCGGGGAGCTGTTTTTT.

The V call is TRBV28, the J call TRBJ1-1; the D is unclear. Germline V gene lookup returns CDR1 MDHEN and CDR2 SYDVKM. The CDR3 is 13 residues long. Trimming took 10 bases from V and 1 from J, leaving 13 bases between them. The CDR3 DNA reads as TGTGCCACCTCCGACCCACCGAACACTGAAGCTTTCTTT. The encoded protein is CATSDPPNTEAFF.

This clone was seen only once. The chain links TRBV7-2 to TRBJ1-2, with D uncertain. V dropped 1 base and J dropped 5 bases, with 8 bases sitting between them. The CDR3 loop spans 13 amino acids. Germline CDR1 and CDR2: SGHTA and FQGNSA. The CDR3 loop is CASSLGSQYGYTF. As DNA, the CDR3 is TGTGCCAGCAGCTTAGGGTCGCAGTATGGCTACACCTTC.

The rearrangement links TRBV7-8 to TRBJ1-1; 8 nucleotides match TRBD1. Germline CDR1 reads SGHVS; CDR2 reads FQNEAQ. The V and J ends lost 0 bases and 10 bases, in that order; junction bases with no gene match: 7. This CDR3 contains 14 residues. The CDR3 sequence is CASSLATTGGVAFF. The CDR3 region has the DNA TGTGCCAGCAGCTTAGCGACCACAGGGGGTGTAGCTTTCTTT.

The chain combines TRBV9 with TRBJ1-2; D might be TRBD1 (6 bases). Germline CDR1 reads SGDLS; CDR2 reads YYNGEE. Trimming shortened V by 0 bases and J by 13 bases, and 19 bases separated the two germline ends. This CDR3 spans 14 amino acids. DNA for the CDR3: TGTGCCAGCAGCGTAGAGGACAGCTTTTTGGGGGGCACCTTC. It specifies CASSVEDSFLGGTF.

The chain couples TRBV28 to TRBJ1-5; 10 bases align to TRBD1. Germline V gene data show CDR1 as MDHEN and CDR2 as SYDVKM. J lost 4 bases, V lost 6 bases, and 12 bases had no gene match. The CDR3 is 17 residues long. The CDR3: CASSPTAGGQGNQPQHF. The DNA for the CDR3 is TGTGCCAGCAGCCCGACTGCGGGGGGACAGGGGAATCAGCCCCAGCATTTT.

This rearrangement joins TRBV18 to TRBJ2-5; TRBD2 matches at 8 bases. Trimming took 1 base from V and 0 from J; bases not matched to a gene: 1. The CDR3 consists of 15 residues. Per germline, CDR1 KGHSH and CDR2 LQKENI. The CDR3 loop reads CASSPLGLDQETQYF. In DNA, the CDR3 is TGTGCCAGCTCACCACTGGGACTAGACCAAGAGACCCAGTACTTC.

The chain links TRBV15 to TRBJ1-1; D remains ambiguous. Germline V CDR1 and CDR2: LNHNV, YYDKDF (reference sequence). CDR3 length equals 15 residues. The germline V and J ends were trimmed by 0 bases and 1 base, with 9 bases remaining between them. The CDR3 DNA sequence: TGTGCCACCAGCAGAGATCTGGGTACGAACACTGAAGCTTTCTTT. Residues: CATSRDLGTNTEAFF.

V usage is TRBV2 and J usage is TRBJ2-1; D is unresolved. Trimming pared 3 bases from V and 5 bases from J, leaving 11 bases between. CDR3 length: 14 residues. Germline V gene sequence: CDR1 SNHLY, CDR2 FYNNEI. The CDR3 DNA reads as TGTGCCAGCAGTGAGACTTGGACGGACAATGAGCAGTTCTTC. It specifies CASSETWTDNEQFF.

This clone was seen at least ten times. The J gene is TRBJ1-5, the V gene TRBV28, with D possibly being TRBD1 (5 bases). The V and J ends lost 2 bases and 9 bases respectively, with 14 bases between them. CDR1 and CDR2 (germline): MDHEN, SYDVKM. The CDR3 has 14 amino acids. Written as DNA, the CDR3 is TGTGCCAGCAGTTTAGATTCCGGGGCGCGGCCCCAGCATTTT. Translation: CASSLDSGARPQHF.

The chain uses TRBV4-3 and TRBJ2-3; 9 bases line up with TRBD2. There are 16 residues in the CDR3. V lost 0 bases, J lost 2 bases, and 3 bases stayed unmatched. Germline CDR1 LGHNA, CDR2 YSLEER. The CDR3 bases are TGCGCCAGCAGCCAAGAGGGACTAGCCCCCACAGATACGCAGTATTTT. Protein product: CASSQEGLAPTDTQYF.